This T cell receptor (beta chain) was found in a study of Graves' ophthalmopathy and Graves' hyperthyroidism. Study summary: Untreated patients at initial diagnosis provided peripheral blood.

The CDR3 has 16 amino acids. Between the trimmed V and J ends, which lost 0 bases and 0 bases, there was a span of 11 bases. Per germline, CDR1 LGHNA and CDR2 YNFKEQ. Uncontrolled infections, other autoimmune diseases, pregnancy or lactation barred patients from enrollment. PBMCs originated in about 9.8 ml of fresh peripheral blood. The authors amplified TCR beta CDR3 regions, and they did so from RNA transcripts for repertoire sequencing. HTBI-primed RT-PCR formed the first round, and a multiplex PCR formed the second. From the multiplex PCR reads, TCRdb called clonotypes with MiXCR, one entry per CDR3 protein. The table records about 400,000 distinct CDR3 sequences, roughly 15% of them present only once.

Material: peripheral blood. This receptor was identified in a woman between 18 and 30 years old with stable Graves' hyperthyroidism. The chain joins TRBV4-2 to TRBJ1-1, with D possibly being TRBD1 (5 bases). This chain's CDR3 is CASSQDQGPLNTEAFF. The DNA for the CDR3 is TGTGCCAGCAGCCAAGACCAGGGTCCTTTGAACACTGAAGCTTTCTTT.